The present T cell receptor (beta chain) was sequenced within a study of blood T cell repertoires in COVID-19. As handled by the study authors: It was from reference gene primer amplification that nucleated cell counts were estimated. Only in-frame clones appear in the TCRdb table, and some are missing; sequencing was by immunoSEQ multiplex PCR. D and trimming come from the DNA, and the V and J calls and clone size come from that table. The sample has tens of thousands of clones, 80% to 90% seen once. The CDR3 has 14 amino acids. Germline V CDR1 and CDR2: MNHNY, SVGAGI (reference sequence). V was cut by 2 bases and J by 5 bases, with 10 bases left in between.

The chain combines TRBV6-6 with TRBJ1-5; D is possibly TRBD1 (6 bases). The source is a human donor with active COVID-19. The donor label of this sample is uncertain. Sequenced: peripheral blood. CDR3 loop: CASSYGKGDQPQHF. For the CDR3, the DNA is TGTGCCAGCAGTTACGGGAAGGGGGATCAGCCCCAGCATTTT.